This is a list of T cell receptor beta chains from one sample in a study of blood T cell repertoires in COVID-19. Data came from immunoSEQ multiplex PCR; TCRdb stores just in-frame clones and leaves some out. This repertoire shows over 250,000 clones, approximately 89% found once; its top ten account for approximately 12%. The sequencing input was peripheral blood. The receptors originated from a woman aged 60 to 75 with acute or convalescent COVID-19. The CDR3 runs from the conserved cysteine through the conserved F or W. A D gene is named only where the DNA matches it firmly. For some rows the clone size is stated as once, few or many, or as a class when expanded; others skip it.

abundance	v_gene	d_gene	j_gene	CDR3aa	CDR3nt
-	TRBV19	-	TRBJ1-5	CASSIQGYSNQPQHF	TGTGCCAGTAGTATCCAGGGTTATAGCAATCAGCCCCAGCATTTT
few	TRBV18	TRBD2	TRBJ2-1	CASSPRGLAGGLSEQFF	TGTGCCAGCTCACCACGGGGACTAGCGGGAGGGCTTTCCGAGCAGTTCTTC
-	TRBV19	TRBD1	TRBJ1-2	CASSIGTGQLDGYTF	TGTGCCAGTAGTATTGGGACAGGCCAACTGGATGGCTACACCTTC
-	TRBV4-3	-	TRBJ1-2	CASSQDAAGGYTF	TGCGCCAGCAGCCAAGATGCGGCGGGGGGCTACACCTTC
-	TRBV7-9	-	TRBJ1-2	CASSLAGAGGYTF	TGTGCCAGCAGCTTAGCAGGGGCTGGTGGCTACACCTTC
-	TRBV28	-	TRBJ1-1	CASSQRRGYDFESPEAFF	TGTGCCAGCAGCCAACGGCGGGGATACGACTTCGAGAGTCCCGAAGCTTTCTTT
few	TRBV2	-	TRBJ1-2	CAITQLYGYTF	TGTGCCATTACGCAACTGTATGGCTACACCTTC
-	TRBV6-4	TRBD2	TRBJ2-1	CASSDSSGGRDEQFF	TGTGCCAGCAGTGACTCTAGCGGGGGCCGCGATGAGCAGTTCTTC
-	TRBV20-1	-	TRBJ2-5	CSASNGETQYF	TGCAGTGCTTCAAACGGGGAGACCCAGTACTTC
-	TRBV30	TRBD1	TRBJ1-5	CAWSQDRVGQPQHF	TGTGCCTGGAGTCAGGACAGGGTTGGCCAGCCCCAGCATTTT
-	TRBV24-1	TRBD1	TRBJ2-3	CATSDPGTGGRDTQYF	TGTGCCACCAGTGATCCCGGGACAGGGGGCCGGGATACGCAGTATTTT
-	TRBV18	TRBD2	TRBJ2-5	CASSLLPPSGGAEETQYF	TGTGCCAGCTCACTGCTGCCCCCTAGCGGGGGGGCCGAGGAGACCCAGTACTTC
-	TRBV2	TRBD1	TRBJ1-2	CASSTDRANYGYTF	TGTGCCAGCAGCACGGACAGGGCTAACTATGGCTACACCTTC
few	TRBV7-8	-	TRBJ2-1	CASSFPRPGNEQFF	TGTGCCAGCAGCTTCCCTCGTCCCGGCAATGAGCAGTTCTTC
-	TRBV5-1	TRBD2	TRBJ2-1	CASSSSSGGANEQFF	TGCGCCAGCAGCTCCTCTAGCGGGGGGGCAAATGAGCAGTTCTTC